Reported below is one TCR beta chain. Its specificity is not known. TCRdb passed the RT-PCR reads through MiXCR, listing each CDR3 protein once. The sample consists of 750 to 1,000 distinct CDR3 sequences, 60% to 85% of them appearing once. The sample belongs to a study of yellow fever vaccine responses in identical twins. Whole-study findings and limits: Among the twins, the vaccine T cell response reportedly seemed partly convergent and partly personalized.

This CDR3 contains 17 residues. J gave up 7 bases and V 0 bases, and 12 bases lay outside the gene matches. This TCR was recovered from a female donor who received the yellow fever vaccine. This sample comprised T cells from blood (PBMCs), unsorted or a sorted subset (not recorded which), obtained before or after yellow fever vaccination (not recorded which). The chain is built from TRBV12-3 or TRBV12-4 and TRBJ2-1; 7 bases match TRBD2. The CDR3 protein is CASSLAPPPGGGNEQFF. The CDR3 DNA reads TGTGCCAGCAGTTTAGCGCCACCCCCGGGAGGAGGGAATGAGCAGTTCTTC.